This record looks at one TCR beta chain sequence and its context. This table comes from immunoSEQ multiplex PCR, and its TCRdb copy is limited to in-frame clones, with some not included. The data hold approximately 100,000 clones, with just over 85% observed a single time. The data stem from a study of control samples from healthy donors and cancer patients. CDR1 MDHEN and CDR2 SYDVKM come from the germline V gene. The CDR3 length is 16 residues. Trimming removed 10 bases from V and 3 bases from J; junction bases left unmatched: 9. The sequenced sample was blood. This receptor was identified in a man aged 25 to 40 in good health. The gene calls are TRBV28 and TRBJ2-1; 13 bases map to TRBD2. Written as DNA, the CDR3 is TGTGCCATAGAGAGACTAGCGGGAGGCCACTACAATGAGCAGTTCTTC. It translates to CAIERLAGGHYNEQFF.